This TCR beta chain was retrieved from a study of T cell responses to AZD1222 COVID-19 vaccine. Study-wide context: Second doses were pooled across both intervals (about 4 or about 12 weeks).

Clones were read by immunoSEQ multiplex PCR, and TCRdb kept only the in-frame ones, dropping some. Of approximately 120,000 clones in the sample, around 89% are singletons; the top ten hold 3.5% to 4.5%. This CDR3 comprises 13 residues. The germline V and J ends were trimmed by 0 bases and 14 bases, with 11 bases remaining between them. Per germline, CDR1 MNHEY and CDR2 SMNVEV (reference sequence). Study findings and constraints: No repertoire was sampled before or during the peak T cell response, only after it. As reported, nearly half of all spike-specific TCRs target variant regions that are unmutated. Seropositive status at baseline applied to only a handful of AZD1222 recipients.

Notes on this clone: The antigen is unknown.

The source material was peripheral blood, sampled on day 0 of AZD1222 vaccination. The origin of this receptor is an adult in good health. The gene calls are TRBV27 and TRBJ1-6; D unresolved. CDR3 sequence reads: CASSLSMRESLHF. CDR3 DNA sequence: TGTGCCAGCAGTTTATCGATGAGGGAGTCCCTCCACTTT.